This T cell receptor beta chain was identified in a study of spatial heterogeneity in lung cancer. Sample share makes this clonotype medium-sized (0.01 to 0.1%). TCRdb reanalysed the 5' RACE reads using MiXCR and keeps one entry per CDR3 protein. The sample consists of roughly 25,000 distinct CDR3 sequences, approximately 4.8% of them appearing once. Described time point: sample taken at primary tumor resection. Whole RNA was taken from tumor, nontumor lung or frozen PBMC; it was then sequenced unsorted. The clonotype was recovered from a male donor with early-stage non-small cell lung cancer. The material was PBMCs, obtained at surgery.

The CDR3 nucleotides are TGTGCCAGCAGCGTCGGGACTAGCGGGGTCACAGATACGCAGTATTTT. Encoded protein: CASSVGTSGVTDTQYF. The chain employs TRBV7-9 and TRBJ2-3; 13 nucleotides line up with TRBD2. This CDR3 spans 16 amino acids. With 5 bases clipped from V and 2 bases from J, the junction kept 4 bases outside the gene matches. Germline CDR1 reads SEHNR; CDR2 reads FQNEAQ (reference sequence).